Each of the 11 T cell receptor beta chains below was sequenced from the same sample in a study of T cells in Graves' hyperthyroidism and ophthalmopathy. RNA transcripts provided the source from which TCR beta CDR3 regions were amplified. The HTBI primer set was used in a first-round RT-PCR of the TCR CDR3. TCRdb re-called the multiplex PCR reads with MiXCR, one entry per CDR3 protein. The sample lists hundreds of thousands of distinct CDR3 sequences; just under 20% were seen once. The sample consisted of blood. The origin of the receptors is a man aged 40-49 years with Graves' ophthalmopathy.

This clonotype appeared a few times. The genes are TRBV4-1 and TRBJ1-1; D not resolved. The germline V and J ends were trimmed by 6 bases and 1 base, with 12 bases remaining between them. The CDR3 length is 14 residues. CDR1 is MGHRA and CDR2 is YSYEKL in the germline V gene. The CDR3 sequence: CASRGILRNTEAFF. Here the CDR3 DNA reads TGCGCCAGCAGGGGGATACTGAGGAACACTGAAGCTTTCTTT.

V and J are TRBV3-1 and TRBJ2-7; 7 bases agree with TRBD1. Germline V gene data show CDR1 as LGHDT and CDR2 as YNNKEL (reference sequence). V was clipped by 5 bases and J by 0 bases; unmatched bases: 4. This CDR3 contains 14 residues. CDR3 nucleotide sequence: TGTGCCAGCAGCGGGACAGACGGCTCCTACGAGCAGTACTTC. This encodes CASSGTDGSYEQYF.

The gene calls are TRBV20-1 and TRBJ2-1, with D possibly being TRBD1 (6 bases). The CDR3 has 13 amino acids. Germline V lookup: CDR1 DFQATT, CDR2 SNEGSKA (reference sequence). V was pared by 3 bases and J by 6 bases, with 12 bases between. The CDR3 DNA sequence: TGCAGTGCTAGTGGACAGCGAGGCAATGAGCAGTTCTTC. Protein: CSASGQRGNEQFF.

At least ten counts were recorded for this clonotype. The rearrangement joins TRBV12-3 or TRBV12-4 to TRBJ2-1, with 10 bases fitting TRBD2. The CDR3 runs to 18 residues. The V gene end was trimmed by 2 bases and the J gene end by 4 bases; junction bases not matched to a gene: 11. CDR3 bases: TGTGCCAGCAGTTTACGAGCGGGGGGGGCCTCCGCATACAATGAGCAGTTCTTC. Its translation is CASSLRAGGASAYNEQFF.

This clonotype was counted between two and nine times. The chain has TRBV27 and TRBJ2-1, with 14 bases that match TRBD2. Trimming removed 8 bases from V and 9 bases from J; junction bases left unmatched: 6. In germline, CDR1 is MNHEY, CDR2 SMNVEV (reference sequence). CDR3 size: 14 residues. The chain's CDR3 is CASAGTSGSGEQFF. For the CDR3, the DNA is TGTGCCAGCGCCGGGACTAGCGGGAGCGGTGAGCAGTTCTTC.

A few counts support this clonotype. The chain couples TRBV29-1 to TRBJ1-2, with D perhaps matching TRBD1 (5 bases). Trimming removed 8 bases from V and 7 bases from J, with 20 bases in between. In germline, CDR1 is SQVTM, CDR2 ANQGSEA. This CDR3 comprises 13 residues. The CDR3 DNA reads as TGCAGCTCCTGGGAACCGGGACTTGGTGGCTACACCTTC. Translating it yields CSSWEPGLGGYTF.

This clonotype was recorded many times. This sequence joins TRBV27 and TRBJ2-1; TRBD1 agrees at 9 bases. Per the germline V gene, CDR1 is MNHEY and CDR2 is SMNVEV (reference sequence). This CDR3 is built from 15 residues. V dropped 7 bases and J dropped 4; count of bases not matched to a gene: 8. The CDR3: CASNLPGQGYNEQFF. The CDR3, as DNA: TGTGCCAGCAACCTACCGGGACAGGGTTACAATGAGCAGTTCTTC.

The J gene is TRBJ1-5, the V gene TRBV3-1; maybe TRBD1 (5 bases). This CDR3 is built from 14 residues. The germline CDR1 and CDR2 sequences are LGHDT and YNNKEL (reference sequence). Trimming removed 1 base at V and 5 bases at J, with 9 bases between. The CDR3 sequence is CASSQGGGDQPQHF. In DNA, the CDR3 is TGTGCCAGCAGCCAAGGCGGGGGGGATCAGCCCCAGCATTTT.

The CDR3, as DNA: TGTGCTTCTGACAGGGCCTTCTCTGGAAACACCATATATTTT. The encoded protein is CASDRAFSGNTIYF. The chain recombines TRBV30 with TRBJ1-3, with 7 bases matching TRBD1. The germline gives CDR1 GTSNPN, CDR2 SVGIG (reference sequence). The CDR3 spans 14 residues.

The chain uses TRBV27 and TRBJ2-2; a weak D match, TRBD2 (5 bases). Germline V gene sequence: CDR1 MNHEY, CDR2 SMNVEV (reference sequence). The CDR3 is 13 residues long. V lost 10 bases to trimming and J lost 2 bases, with 11 bases between them. The CDR3 sequence is CATLRGNTGELFF. CDR3 DNA sequence: TGTGCCACCCTCCGGGGAAACACCGGGGAGCTGTTTTTT.

This chain uses TRBV2 with TRBJ1-6; a weak D match, TRBD1 (5 bases). Germline CDR1 SNHLY, CDR2 FYNNEI. Deletions cut 1 base from V and 10 bases from J, with 5 bases between. The CDR3 extends over 12 amino acids. As DNA, the CDR3 is TGTGCCAGCAGTGAAGGGGGGTCACCCCTCCACTTT. Translating it yields CASSEGGSPLHF.